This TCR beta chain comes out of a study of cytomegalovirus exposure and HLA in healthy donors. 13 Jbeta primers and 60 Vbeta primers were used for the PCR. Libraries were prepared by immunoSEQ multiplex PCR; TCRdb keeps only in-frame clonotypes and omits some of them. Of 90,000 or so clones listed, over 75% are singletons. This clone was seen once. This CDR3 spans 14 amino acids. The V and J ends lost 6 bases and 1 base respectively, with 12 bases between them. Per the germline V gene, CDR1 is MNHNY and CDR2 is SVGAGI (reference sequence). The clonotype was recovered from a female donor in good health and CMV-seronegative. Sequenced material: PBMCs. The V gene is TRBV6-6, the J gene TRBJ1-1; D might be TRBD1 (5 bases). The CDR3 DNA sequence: TGTGCCAGCAGCCCCCGGGGGAAGAACACTGAAGCTTTCTTT. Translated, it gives CASSPRGKNTEAFF.